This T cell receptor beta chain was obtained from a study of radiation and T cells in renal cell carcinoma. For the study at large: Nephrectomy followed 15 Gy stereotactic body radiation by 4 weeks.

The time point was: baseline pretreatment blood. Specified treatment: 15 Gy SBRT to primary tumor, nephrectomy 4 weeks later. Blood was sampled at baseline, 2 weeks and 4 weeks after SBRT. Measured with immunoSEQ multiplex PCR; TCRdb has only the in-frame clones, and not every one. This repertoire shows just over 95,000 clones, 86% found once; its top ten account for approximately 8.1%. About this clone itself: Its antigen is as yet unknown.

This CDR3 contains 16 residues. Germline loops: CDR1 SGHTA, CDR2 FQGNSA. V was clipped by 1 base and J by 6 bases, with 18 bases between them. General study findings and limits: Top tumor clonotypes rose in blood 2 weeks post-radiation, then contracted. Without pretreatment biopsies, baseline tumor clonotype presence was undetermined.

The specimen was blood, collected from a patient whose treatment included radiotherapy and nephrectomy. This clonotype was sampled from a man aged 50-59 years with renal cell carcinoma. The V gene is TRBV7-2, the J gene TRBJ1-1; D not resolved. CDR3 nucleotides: TGTGCCAGCAGCTTAGTGCCCCCAGAGGGTTTTCCTGAAGCTTTCTTT. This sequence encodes CASSLVPPEGFPEAFF.